The next 6 T cell receptor beta chains were all read from a single sample in a study of blood T cell repertoires in COVID-19. Assay used: immunoSEQ multiplex PCR; TCRdb lists only in-frame clones, some missing. The top ten hold under 10% of the sample, which has more than 85,000 clones, around 74% seen once. The sequenced material came from peripheral blood. These TCRs come from a woman aged 55-70 years with acute or convalescent COVID-19.

The CDR3 reads CAISESQGTAGDTQYF. The DNA for the CDR3 is TGTGCCATCAGTGAGTCCCAAGGGACGGCGGGGGATACGCAGTATTTT. This chain links TRBV10-3 with TRBJ2-3; tentatively, D is TRBD2 (6 bases). The V gene's germline CDR1 is ENHRY and CDR2 SYGVKD. CDR3 length: 16 amino acids. Trimming left V 0 bases short and J 6 bases short, with 16 bases between.

The rearrangement links TRBV7-7 to TRBJ2-5, with D maybe TRBD2 (6 bases). Looked up from germline, CDR1 is SSHAT and CDR2 is FNYEAQ (reference sequence). The CDR3 length is 15 residues. The V end lost 2 bases, the J end lost 7 bases, and 17 bases lay between the germline ends. The CDR3 DNA reads TGTGCCAGCAGCTTATTAGGTCGGGGGATTGGGACCCAGTACTTC. Protein product: CASSLLGRGIGTQYF.

V gene TRBV27 combines with J gene TRBJ2-5; D is perhaps TRBD2 (5 bases). The V end lost 4 bases, the J end lost 5 bases, and 14 bases lay between the germline ends. The germline V gene encodes CDR1 MNHEY and CDR2 SMNVEV (reference sequence). The CDR3 extends over 14 amino acids. CDR3 sequence (DNA): TGTGCCAGCAGTTCCGTTGCAAGAGGGGAGACCCAGTACTTC. It yields the protein CASSSVARGETQYF.

This clone came up a few times. The chain recombines TRBV2 with TRBJ2-7; 8 bases line up with TRBD1. The J segment lost 0 bases and the V segment lost 7 bases, leaving 2 bases of the junction unmatched. The CDR3 loop spans 13 amino acids. CDR1 is SNHLY, CDR2 FYNNEI, per germline. CDR3 sequence: CASKGQDSYEQYF. In nucleotides, the CDR3 is TGTGCCAGCAAGGGACAGGACTCCTACGAGCAGTACTTC.

This chain links TRBV6-2 or TRBV6-3 with TRBJ2-7; 9 positions match TRBD1. V lost 2 bases, J lost 1 base, and 12 bases stayed unmatched. This CDR3 has 18 amino acids. Per the germline V gene, CDR1 is MNHEY and CDR2 is SVGEGT. CDR3 coding DNA: TGTGCCAGCAGTTACCCTCCGGGACAGGGAAGTAGGTCCTACGAGCAGTACTTC. As protein: CASSYPPGQGSRSYEQYF.

The V gene is TRBV24-1, the J gene TRBJ2-1, with 13 bases that match TRBD2. Germline values: CDR1 KGHDR, CDR2 SFDVKD. CDR3 length equals 16 residues. J gave up 4 bases and V 3 bases, and 2 bases lay outside the gene matches. CDR3 protein: CATSDRLAGGYNEQFF. DNA of the CDR3: TGTGCCACCAGTGATAGACTAGCGGGGGGATACAATGAGCAGTTCTTC.